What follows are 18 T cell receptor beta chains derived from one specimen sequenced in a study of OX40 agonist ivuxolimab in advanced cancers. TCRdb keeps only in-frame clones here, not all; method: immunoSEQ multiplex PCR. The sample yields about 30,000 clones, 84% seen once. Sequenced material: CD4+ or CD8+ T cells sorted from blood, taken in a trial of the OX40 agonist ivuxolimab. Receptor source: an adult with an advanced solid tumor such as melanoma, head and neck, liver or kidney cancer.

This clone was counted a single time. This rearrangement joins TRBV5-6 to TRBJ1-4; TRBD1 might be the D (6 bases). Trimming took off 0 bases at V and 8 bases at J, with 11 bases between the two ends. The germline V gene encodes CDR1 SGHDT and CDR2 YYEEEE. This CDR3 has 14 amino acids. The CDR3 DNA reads TGTGCCAGCAGCTTGGCAGGGGTTGGGGAAAAACTGTTTTTT. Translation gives CASSLAGVGEKLFF.

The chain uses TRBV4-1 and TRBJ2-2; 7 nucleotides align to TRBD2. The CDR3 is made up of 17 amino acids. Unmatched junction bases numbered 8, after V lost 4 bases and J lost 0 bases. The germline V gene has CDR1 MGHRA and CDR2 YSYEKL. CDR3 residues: CASSLWGGVANTGELFF. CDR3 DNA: TGCGCCAGCAGCCTCTGGGGGGGAGTCGCGAACACCGGGGAGCTGTTTTTT.

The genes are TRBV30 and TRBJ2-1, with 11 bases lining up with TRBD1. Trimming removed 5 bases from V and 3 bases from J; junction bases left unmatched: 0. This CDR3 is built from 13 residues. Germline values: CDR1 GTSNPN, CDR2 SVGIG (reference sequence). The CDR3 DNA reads TGTGCCTGGGGGACAGGGGGCTACAATGAGCAGTTCTTC. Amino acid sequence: CAWGTGGYNEQFF.

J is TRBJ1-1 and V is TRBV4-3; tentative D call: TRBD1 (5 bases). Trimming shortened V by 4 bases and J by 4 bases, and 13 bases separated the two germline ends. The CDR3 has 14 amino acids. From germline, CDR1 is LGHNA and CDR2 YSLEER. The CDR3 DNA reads TGCGCCAGCAGCCGGCGGGGGACCGGCACTGAAGCTTTCTTT. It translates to CASSRRGTGTEAFF.

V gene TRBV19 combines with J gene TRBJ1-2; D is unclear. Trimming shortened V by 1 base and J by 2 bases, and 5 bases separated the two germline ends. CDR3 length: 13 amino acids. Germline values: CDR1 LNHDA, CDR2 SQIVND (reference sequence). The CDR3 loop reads CASSIAGNYGYTF. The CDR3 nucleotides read TGTGCCAGTAGTATAGCGGGGAACTATGGCTACACCTTC.

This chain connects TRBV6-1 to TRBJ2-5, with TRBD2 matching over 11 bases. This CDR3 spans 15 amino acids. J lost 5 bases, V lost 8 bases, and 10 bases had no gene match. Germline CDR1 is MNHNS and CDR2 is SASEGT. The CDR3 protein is CASSELAGAGETQYF. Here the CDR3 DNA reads TGTGCCAGCTCGGAACTAGCGGGAGCTGGGGAGACCCAGTACTTC.

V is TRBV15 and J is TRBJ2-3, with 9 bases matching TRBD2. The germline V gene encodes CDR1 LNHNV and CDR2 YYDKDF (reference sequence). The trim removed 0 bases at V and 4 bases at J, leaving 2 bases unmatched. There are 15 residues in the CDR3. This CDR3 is CATSREGLAPDTQYF. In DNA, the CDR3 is TGTGCCACCAGCAGAGAGGGACTAGCCCCAGATACGCAGTATTTT.

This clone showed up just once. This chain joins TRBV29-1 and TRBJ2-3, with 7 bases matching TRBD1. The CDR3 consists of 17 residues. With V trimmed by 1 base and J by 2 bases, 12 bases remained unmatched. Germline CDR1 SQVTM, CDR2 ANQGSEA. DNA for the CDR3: TGCAGCGTTGAAGGGGCCTCGAGACAGGGCCACACAGATACGCAGTATTTT. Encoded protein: CSVEGASRQGHTDTQYF.

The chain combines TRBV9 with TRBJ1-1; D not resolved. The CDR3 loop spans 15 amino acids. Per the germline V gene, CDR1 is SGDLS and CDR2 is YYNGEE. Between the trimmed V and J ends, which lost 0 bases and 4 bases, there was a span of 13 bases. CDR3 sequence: CASSVVEGGITEAFF. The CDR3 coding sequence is TGTGCCAGCAGCGTAGTAGAGGGAGGGATCACTGAAGCTTTCTTT.

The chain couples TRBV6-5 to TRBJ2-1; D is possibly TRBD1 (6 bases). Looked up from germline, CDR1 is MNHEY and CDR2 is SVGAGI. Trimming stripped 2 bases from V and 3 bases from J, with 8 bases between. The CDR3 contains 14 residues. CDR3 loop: CASSYRDIYNEQFF. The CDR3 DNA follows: TGTGCCAGCAGTTACCGGGACATCTACAATGAGCAGTTCTTC.

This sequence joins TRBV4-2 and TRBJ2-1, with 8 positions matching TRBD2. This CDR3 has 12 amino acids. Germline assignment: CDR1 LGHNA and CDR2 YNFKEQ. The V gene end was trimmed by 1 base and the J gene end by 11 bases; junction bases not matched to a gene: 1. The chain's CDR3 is CASSQGLAKQFF. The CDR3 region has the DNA TGTGCCAGCAGCCAAGGACTAGCGAAGCAGTTCTTC.

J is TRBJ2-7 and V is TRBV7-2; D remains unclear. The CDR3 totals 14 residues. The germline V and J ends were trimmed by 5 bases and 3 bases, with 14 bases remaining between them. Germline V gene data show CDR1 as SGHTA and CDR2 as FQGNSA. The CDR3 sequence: CASSPSVQNYEQYF. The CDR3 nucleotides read TGTGCCAGCAGCCCATCGGTCCAGAACTACGAGCAGTACTTC.

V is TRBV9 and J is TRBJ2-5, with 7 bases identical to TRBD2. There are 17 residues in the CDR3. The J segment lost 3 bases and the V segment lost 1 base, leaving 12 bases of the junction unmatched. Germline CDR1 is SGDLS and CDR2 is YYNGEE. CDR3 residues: CASSVLDGGRLEETQYF. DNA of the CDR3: TGTGCCAGCAGCGTACTGGACGGGGGGAGGTTAGAAGAGACCCAGTACTTC.

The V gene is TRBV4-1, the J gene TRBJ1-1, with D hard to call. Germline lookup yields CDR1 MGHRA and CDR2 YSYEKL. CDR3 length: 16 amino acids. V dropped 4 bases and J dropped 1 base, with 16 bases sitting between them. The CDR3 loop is CASSLRPRESNTEAFF. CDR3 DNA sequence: TGCGCCAGCAGCCTCCGGCCCAGAGAATCGAACACTGAAGCTTTCTTT.

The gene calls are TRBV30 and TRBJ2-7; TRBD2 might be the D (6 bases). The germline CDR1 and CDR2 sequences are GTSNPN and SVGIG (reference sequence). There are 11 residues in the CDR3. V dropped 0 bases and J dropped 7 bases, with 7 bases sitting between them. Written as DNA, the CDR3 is TGTGCCTGGAGTGTTGGGGGGGAGCAGTACTTC. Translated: CAWSVGGEQYF. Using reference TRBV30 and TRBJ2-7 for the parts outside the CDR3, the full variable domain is SQTIHQWPATLVQPVGSPLSLECTVEGTSNPNLYWYRQAAGRGLQLLFYSVGIGQISSEVPQNLSASRPQDRQFILSSKKLLLSDSGFYLCAWSVGGEQYFGPGTRLTVT.

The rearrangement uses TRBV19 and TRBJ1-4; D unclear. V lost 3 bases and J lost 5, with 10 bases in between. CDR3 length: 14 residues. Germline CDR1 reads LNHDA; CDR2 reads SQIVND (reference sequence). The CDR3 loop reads CASSIGQKNEKLFF. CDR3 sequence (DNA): TGTGCCAGTAGTATCGGTCAGAAGAATGAAAAACTGTTTTTT. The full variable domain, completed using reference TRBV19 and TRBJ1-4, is DGGITQSPKYLFRKEGQNVTLSCEQNLNHDAMYWYRQDPGQGLRLIYYSQIVNDFQKGDIAEGYSVSREKKESFPLTVTSAQKNPTAFYLCASSIGQKNEKLFFGSGTQLSVL.

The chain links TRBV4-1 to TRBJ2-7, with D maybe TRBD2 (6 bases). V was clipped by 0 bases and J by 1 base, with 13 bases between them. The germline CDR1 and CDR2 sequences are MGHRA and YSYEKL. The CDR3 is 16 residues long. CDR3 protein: CASSQDRGMGSYEQYF. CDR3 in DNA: TGCGCCAGCAGCCAAGATCGCGGGATGGGGTCCTACGAGCAGTACTTC.

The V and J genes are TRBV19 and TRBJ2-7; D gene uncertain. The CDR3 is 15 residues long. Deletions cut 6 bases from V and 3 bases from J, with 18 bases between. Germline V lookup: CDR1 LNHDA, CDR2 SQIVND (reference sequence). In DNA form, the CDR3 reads TGTGCCAGTAGCCCTAGGGCAGGTCGGGTCTACGAGCAGTACTTC. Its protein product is CASSPRAGRVYEQYF.